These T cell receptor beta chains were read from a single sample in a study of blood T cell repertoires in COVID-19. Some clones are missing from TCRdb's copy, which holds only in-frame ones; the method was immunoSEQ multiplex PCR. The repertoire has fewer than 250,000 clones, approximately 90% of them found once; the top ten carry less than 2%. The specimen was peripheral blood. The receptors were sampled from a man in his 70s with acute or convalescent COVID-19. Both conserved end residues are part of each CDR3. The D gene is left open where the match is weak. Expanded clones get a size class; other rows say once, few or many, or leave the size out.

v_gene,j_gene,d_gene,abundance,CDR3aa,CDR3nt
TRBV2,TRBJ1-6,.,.,CASSEDANYSPLHF,TGTGCCAGCAGTGAAGATGCCAACTACTCACCCCTCCACTTT
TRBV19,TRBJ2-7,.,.,CASRAGGAGSHEQYF,TGTGCCAGTAGGGCAGGCGGGGCAGGGAGCCACGAGCAGTACTTC
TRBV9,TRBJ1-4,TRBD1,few,CASNRGLANEKLFF,TGTGCCAGCAACAGGGGGCTGGCTAATGAAAAACTGTTTTTT
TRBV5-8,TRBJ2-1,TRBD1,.,CASSSTGDSYNEQFF,TGTGCCAGCAGCTCGACAGGGGACTCCTACAATGAGCAGTTCTTC
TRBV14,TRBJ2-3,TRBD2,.,CASSQVVAGPRTDTQYF,TGTGCCAGCAGCCAAGTGGTAGCGGGACCTCGCACAGATACGCAGTATTTT
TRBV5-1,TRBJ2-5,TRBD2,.,CASSLAREGRQTQYF,TGCGCCAGCAGCTTGGCCAGGGAGGGCAGACAGACCCAGTACTTC
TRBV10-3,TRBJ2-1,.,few,CATWDNSYNEQFF,TGTGCCACCTGGGACAACTCCTACAATGAGCAGTTCTTC
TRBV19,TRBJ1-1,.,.,CASSTDRDNTEAFF,TGTGCCAGTAGTACGGATCGGGATAACACTGAAGCTTTCTTT
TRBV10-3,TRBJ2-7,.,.,CAISEVGSGAYEQYF,TGTGCCATCAGTGAGGTAGGTAGCGGAGCCTACGAGCAGTACTTC
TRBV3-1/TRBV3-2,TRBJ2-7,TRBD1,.,CASSQQQGADEQYF,TGTGCCAGCAGCCAACAACAGGGGGCCGACGAGCAGTACTTC
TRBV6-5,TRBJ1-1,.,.,CASRMRAFSTEAFF,TGTGCCAGCAGAATGAGGGCATTTAGCACTGAAGCTTTCTTT
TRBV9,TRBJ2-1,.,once,CASSVGTSYNEQFF,TGTGCCAGCAGCGTCGGGACAAGCTACAATGAGCAGTTCTTC
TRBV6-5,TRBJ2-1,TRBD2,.,CASSIHAGVRNEQFF,TGTGCCAGCAGCATCCACGCGGGAGTTCGTAATGAGCAGTTCTTC
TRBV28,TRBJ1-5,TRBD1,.,CASTPTSGGPDQPQHF,TGTGCCAGCACCCCGACTTCAGGGGGCCCCGATCAGCCCCAGCATTTT
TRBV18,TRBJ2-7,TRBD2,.,CASSERGRGEQYF,TGTGCCAGCTCGGAACGGGGGAGGGGCGAGCAGTACTTC
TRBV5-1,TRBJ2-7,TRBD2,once,CASSSTGGSTHEQYF,TGCGCCAGCAGCTCTACGGGAGGGTCTACCCACGAGCAGTACTTC
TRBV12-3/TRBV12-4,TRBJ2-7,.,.,CASSVLQGSEQYF,TGTGCCAGCTCCGTGCTACAGGGTAGTGAGCAGTACTTC
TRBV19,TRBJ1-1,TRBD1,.,CASQAGQGTTEAFF,TGTGCCTCCCAAGCCGGACAGGGTACTACTGAAGCTTTCTTT
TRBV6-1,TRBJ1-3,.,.,CASRAGVPDTIYF,TGTGCCAGCAGAGCAGGGGTTCCGGACACCATATATTTT
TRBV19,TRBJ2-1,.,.,CASREDFSYNEQFF,TGTGCCAGTAGGGAGGATTTCTCCTACAATGAGCAGTTCTTC
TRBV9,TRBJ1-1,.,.,CASSVEMSTEAFF,TGTGCCAGCAGCGTAGAAATGAGCACTGAAGCTTTCTTT
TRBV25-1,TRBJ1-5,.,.,CASTTGRQPQHF,TGTGCCAGCACCACAGGGAGACAGCCCCAGCATTTT
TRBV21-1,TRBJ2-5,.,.,CASGLLETQYF,TGTGCCAGCGGACTATTGGAGACCCAGTACTTC
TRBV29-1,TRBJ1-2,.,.,CSVEDSQIYGYTF,TGCAGCGTTGAAGATTCACAGATCTATGGCTACACCTTC
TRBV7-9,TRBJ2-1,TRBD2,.,CASSPPGGRYNEQFF,TGTGCCAGCAGCCCCCCGGGGGGTCGGTACAATGAGCAGTTCTTC
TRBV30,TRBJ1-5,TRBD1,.,CAWSVRQGGNQPQHF,TGTGCCTGGAGTGTACGACAGGGGGGGAATCAGCCCCAGCATTTT
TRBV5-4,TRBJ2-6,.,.,CASSSGGLSGANVLTF,TGTGCCAGCAGCTCTGGGGGGTTATCCGGGGCCAACGTCCTGACTTTC
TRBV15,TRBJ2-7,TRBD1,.,CATSRGGQGTKGYF,TGTGCCACTTCTAGAGGTGGACAGGGGACAAAGGGGTACTTC
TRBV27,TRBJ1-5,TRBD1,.,CASSSRDREDSNQPQHF,TGTGCCAGCAGTTCGAGGGACAGGGAAGATAGCAATCAGCCCCAGCATTTT
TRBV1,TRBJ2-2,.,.,CTSSPLEPPSGNSSGELFF,TGCACCAGCAGTCCACTCGAACCCCCTAGCGGGAATAGTTCCGGGGAGCTGTTTTTT
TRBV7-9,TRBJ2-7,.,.,CASSLAGAYEQYF,TGTGCCAGCAGCTTAGCTGGAGCGTACGAGCAGTACTTC
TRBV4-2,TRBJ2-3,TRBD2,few,CASRKRPGLAGTTDTQYF,TGTGCCAGCAGAAAAAGGCCCGGACTAGCGGGAACCACAGATACGCAGTATTTT
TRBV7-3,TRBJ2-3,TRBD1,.,CASSADRGDTQYF,TGTGCCAGCAGCGCGGACAGGGGAGATACGCAGTATTTT
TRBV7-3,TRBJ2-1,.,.,CASTPPGSNEQFF,TGTGCCAGCACCCCCCCAGGTTCCAATGAGCAGTTCTTC
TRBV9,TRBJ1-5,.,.,CASIGGSRARNQPQHF,TGTGCCAGCATAGGTGGGAGTAGGGCGCGCAATCAGCCCCAGCATTTT
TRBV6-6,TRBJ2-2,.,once,CASSSWAYLTGELFF,TGTGCCAGCAGCTCTTGGGCCTACCTCACCGGGGAGCTGTTTTTT
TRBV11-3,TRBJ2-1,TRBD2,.,CASSLDPPASGRLNNEQFF,TGTGCCAGCAGCTTAGATCCCCCGGCTAGCGGGAGGTTAAACAATGAGCAGTTCTTC
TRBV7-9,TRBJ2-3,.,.,CASSSQGFADTQYF,TGTGCCAGCAGCTCGCAGGGGTTTGCAGATACGCAGTATTTT
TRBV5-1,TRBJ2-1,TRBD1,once,CASSPDRGDEQFF,TGCGCCAGCAGCCCGGACAGGGGCGATGAGCAGTTCTTC
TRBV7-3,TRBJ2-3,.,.,CASSLLSQGNTDTQYF,TGTGCCAGCAGCCTTTTATCACAGGGCAACACAGATACGCAGTATTTT
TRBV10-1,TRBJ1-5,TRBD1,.,CASKLDRGANQPQHF,TGCGCCAGCAAACTCGACAGGGGGGCGAATCAGCCCCAGCATTTT
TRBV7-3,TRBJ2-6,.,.,CASSLRGGAAGANVLTF,TGTGCCAGCAGCTTAAGGGGTGGGGCAGCTGGGGCCAACGTCCTGACTTTC
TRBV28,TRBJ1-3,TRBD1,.,CASRSSGGSGNTIYF,TGTGCCAGCAGAAGTTCAGGGGGATCTGGAAACACCATATATTTT
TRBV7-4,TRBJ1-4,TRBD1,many,CASSGGQGGEKLFF,TGTGCCAGCAGCGGGGGACAGGGAGGGGAAAAACTGTTTTTT
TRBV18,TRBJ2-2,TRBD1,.,CASSPQGATGELFF,TGTGCCAGCTCACCGCAGGGGGCGACTGGGGAGCTGTTTTTT
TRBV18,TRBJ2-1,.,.,CASSPLGAGEQFF,TGTGCCAGCTCACCCCTGGGGGCAGGGGAGCAGTTCTTC
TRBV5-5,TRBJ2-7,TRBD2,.,CASRRAGGPNEQYF,TGTGCCAGCAGGAGGGCGGGAGGGCCGAACGAGCAGTACTTC
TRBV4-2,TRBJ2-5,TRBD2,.,CASSQEYSGIGQETQYF,TGTGCCAGCAGCCAGGAATATAGCGGGATAGGCCAAGAGACCCAGTACTTC
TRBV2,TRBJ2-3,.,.,CASSEEAGSADTQYF,TGTGCCAGCAGTGAAGAGGCGGGGTCGGCAGATACGCAGTATTTT
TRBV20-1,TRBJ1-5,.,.,CSASKGLSYQPQHF,TGCAGTGCTAGTAAGGGGCTCTCATATCAGCCCCAGCATTTT
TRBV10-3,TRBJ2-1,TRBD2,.,CAISVGGGYNEQFF,TGTGCCATCAGCGTCGGGGGGGGTTACAATGAGCAGTTCTTC
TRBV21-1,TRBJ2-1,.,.,CASSSRIYNEQFF,TGTGCCAGCAGCTCCAGGATCTACAATGAGCAGTTCTTC
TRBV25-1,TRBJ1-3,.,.,CASKKEGNTIYF,TGTGCCAGCAAGAAGGAGGGAAACACCATATATTTT
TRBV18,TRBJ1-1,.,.,CASSPPAQKNTEAFF,TGTGCCAGCTCACCACCCGCTCAGAAGAACACTGAAGCTTTCTTT
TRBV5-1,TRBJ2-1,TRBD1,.,CASSLNGQGITEQFF,TGCGCCAGCAGCTTGAACGGACAGGGTATTACTGAGCAGTTCTTC